The text below deals with one T cell receptor beta chain. The antigen is not known. The CDR3 loop spans 13 amino acids. Germline assignment: CDR1 SEHNR and CDR2 FQNEAQ (reference sequence). Deletions cut 6 bases from V and 8 bases from J, with 16 bases between. Quantitative 5'-RACE with molecular barcodes was used to make the TCR beta libraries. TCRdb re-called the 5' RACE reads through MiXCR, storing one row per CDR3 protein. The sample includes approximately 130,000 distinct CDR3 sequences, roughly 10% of them seen just once. The data stem from a study of CD8 T cells in ankylosing spondylitis. Study results and caveats: One TCR beta motif, made up of several highly homologous variants, appeared characteristic of ankylosing spondylitis blood. The authors reported significant enrichment of disease-linked clones in matched ankylosing spondylitis synovial fluid. Reactive arthritis synovial fluid and blood were previously reported to contain some motif variants.

The sequence was obtained from a female donor with ankylosing spondylitis or in good health (not recorded which). The sequencing input was blood, either unsorted or a sorted T cell fraction (not recorded which). This sequence joins TRBV7-9 and TRBJ1-2, with D perhaps TRBD1 (5 bases). As DNA, the CDR3 is TGTGCCAGCAGATACGGGACGGAAGAAGGCTACACCTTC. The encoded protein is CASRYGTEEGYTF.